The rows below give T cell receptor beta chains drawn from one sample of a study of T-cell memory formation after mild COVID-19. TCRdb passed the 5' RACE reads through MiXCR, listing each CDR3 protein once. The repertoire holds 260,000 or so distinct CDR3 sequences, with 15% to 20% as singletons. Sequenced sample: PBMCs or a T cell subset sorted from them (not recorded which). The receptor source for this set is a young man who had mild COVID-19 (a few samples of this study predate the infection). Cell type and time point are not known. CDR3s include the opening cysteine and the closing phenylalanine or tryptophan. The D gene is left open where the match is weak. Clone size, where shown, is once, few, many, or a class for clones that have expanded.

J: TRBJ2-3
V: TRBV29-1
size: .
D: .
CDR3: CSGDWVGTDAQYF
DNA: TGCAGCGGGGATTGGGTCGGAACAGATGCGCAGTATTTT

J: TRBJ1-1
V: TRBV7-7
size: .
D: .
CDR3: CASSPLDGYTGVVF
DNA: TGTGCCAGCAGCCCTCTCGACGGTTACACTGGGGTGGTCTTT

J: TRBJ2-7
V: TRBV11-2
size: .
D: TRBD1
CDR3: CASSLDRFDRGNEQYF
DNA: TGTGCCAGCAGCTTAGATCGCTTCGACAGGGGCAACGAGCAGTACTTC

J: TRBJ1-1
V: TRBV3-1
size: few
D: TRBD1
CDR3: CASRQGRDTEAFF
DNA: TGTGCCAGCAGACAGGGGAGGGACACTGAAGCTTTCTTT

J: TRBJ1-2
V: TRBV5-1
size: few
D: .
CDR3: CASSLEFGNYGYTF
DNA: TGCGCCAGCAGCTTGGAATTCGGGAACTATGGCTACACCTTC

J: TRBJ1-2
V: TRBV5-1
size: .
D: TRBD1
CDR3: CASSFSETGTYGYTF
DNA: TGCGCCAGCAGCTTTTCTGAGACAGGGACCTATGGCTACACCTTC

J: TRBJ2-5
V: TRBV4-2
size: few
D: TRBD1
CDR3: CASSQPLRGRFGETQYF
DNA: TGTGCCAGCAGCCAGCCACTCAGGGGGCGATTTGGTGAGACCCAGTACTTC

J: TRBJ1-2
V: TRBV5-1
size: .
D: TRBD1
CDR3: CASSPGQGAGYGYTF
DNA: TGCGCCAGCAGCCCGGGACAGGGGGCGGGCTATGGCTACACCTTC

J: TRBJ2-2
V: TRBV7-8
size: .
D: TRBD2
CDR3: CASSLARTRSTGELFF
DNA: TGTGCCAGCAGCTTAGCGAGGACTAGATCCACCGGGGAGCTGTTTTTT

J: TRBJ1-6
V: TRBV6-5
size: .
D: .
CDR3: CASSSGGEGNSPLHF
DNA: TGTGCCAGCAGTTCCGGGGGCGAGGGAAATTCACCCCTCCACTTT

J: TRBJ2-3
V: TRBV20-1
size: many
D: .
CDR3: CSPRDKTDYTQYF
DNA: TGCAGTCCCCGGGACAAAACTGACTATACGCAGTATTTT

J: TRBJ2-3
V: TRBV5-1
size: .
D: .
CDR3: CASSLTMGPTDTQYF
DNA: TGCGCCAGCAGCTTAACCATGGGGCCCACAGATACGCAGTATTTT

J: TRBJ2-2
V: TRBV9
size: once
D: TRBD1
CDR3: CASSEGQGGTGELFF
DNA: TGTGCCAGCAGCGAAGGACAGGGTGGGACCGGGGAGCTGTTTTTT

J: TRBJ2-3
V: TRBV5-1
size: few
D: .
CDR3: CASGSLIARRTDTQYF
DNA: TGCGCCAGCGGCAGCTTGATCGCGAGGCGGACAGATACGCAGTATTTT

J: TRBJ1-1
V: TRBV20-1
size: .
D: TRBD1
CDR3: CSARDAITGGGTEAFF
DNA: TGCAGTGCTAGAGACGCCATCACAGGGGGAGGGACTGAAGCTTTCTTT

J: TRBJ1-5
V: TRBV7-2
size: few
D: .
CDR3: CASSQNQDQPQHF
DNA: TGTGCCAGCAGCCAAAACCAGGATCAGCCCCAGCATTTT

J: TRBJ2-1
V: TRBV10-3
size: few
D: TRBD2
CDR3: CATSPERGFYNEQFF
DNA: TGTGCCACCTCTCCAGAGCGGGGGTTCTACAATGAGCAGTTCTTC

J: TRBJ2-3
V: TRBV3-1
size: .
D: .
CDR3: CASCGQLTDTQYF
DNA: TGTGCCAGCTGCGGACAGCTCACAGATACGCAGTATTTT

J: TRBJ2-3
V: TRBV7-2
size: .
D: TRBD2
CDR3: CASSLELIRAGDTDTQYF
DNA: TGTGCCAGCAGCTTAGAGCTCATCAGGGCGGGGGACACAGATACGCAGTATTTT

J: TRBJ2-5
V: TRBV20-1
size: .
D: .
CDR3: CSAYRETQYF
DNA: TGCAGTGCCTACCGGGAGACCCAGTACTTC

J: TRBJ2-5
V: TRBV4-2
size: few
D: TRBD2
CDR3: CASSQDPSRGSLQETQYF
DNA: TGTGCCAGCAGCCAAGACCCCTCGCGGGGGAGCCTCCAAGAGACCCAGTACTTC

J: TRBJ2-3
V: TRBV5-1
size: .
D: .
CDR3: CASSPSRLGPDTQYF
DNA: TGCGCCAGCAGCCCCTCGAGACTAGGGCCAGATACGCAGTATTTT

J: TRBJ2-6
V: TRBV7-3
size: many
D: .
CDR3: CASSLTGTPSGANVLTF
DNA: TGTGCCAGCAGTTTAACCGGGACGCCCTCTGGGGCCAACGTCCTGACTTTC

J: TRBJ1-1
V: TRBV7-9
size: .
D: .
CDR3: CASKGGEMKAEAFF
DNA: TGTGCCAGCAAGGGAGGAGAAATGAAGGCTGAAGCTTTCTTT

J: TRBJ2-2
V: TRBV21-1
size: .
D: .
CDR3: CASSKGKQGGTAGELFF
DNA: TGTGCCAGCAGCAAAGGGAAACAGGGGGGAACGGCCGGGGAGCTGTTTTTT